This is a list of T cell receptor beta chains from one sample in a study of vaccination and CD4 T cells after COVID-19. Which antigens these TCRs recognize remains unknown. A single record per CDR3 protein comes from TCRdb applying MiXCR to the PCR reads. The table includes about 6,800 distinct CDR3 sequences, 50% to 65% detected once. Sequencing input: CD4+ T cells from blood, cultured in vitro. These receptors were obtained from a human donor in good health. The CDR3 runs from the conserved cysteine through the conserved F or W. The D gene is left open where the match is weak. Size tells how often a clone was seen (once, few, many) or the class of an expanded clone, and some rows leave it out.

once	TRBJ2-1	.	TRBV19	TGTGCCAGTAGTATTATCCCAGGGAAGGGGAGTGAGCAGTTCTTC	CASSIIPGKGSEQFF
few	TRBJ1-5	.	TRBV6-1	TGTGCCAGCAGTGAATTTGAAGGACGTTCAAGGGGTAGTCAGCCCCAGCATTTT	CASSEFEGRSRGSQPQHF
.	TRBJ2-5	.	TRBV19	TGTGCCAGTAGTATGGGCAGGGCTGAGACCCAGTACTTC	CASSMGRAETQYF
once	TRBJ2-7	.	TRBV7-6	TGTGCCAGCAGCTTAGCGGCGTCAGGTCCCTACGAGCAGTACTTC	CASSLAASGPYEQYF
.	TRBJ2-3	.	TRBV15	TGTGCCACCAGCAGACCGGGGGCGGCAGATACGCAGTATTTT	CATSRPGAADTQYF
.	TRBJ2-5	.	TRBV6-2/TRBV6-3	TGTGCCAGCAGTTGGTCCGGGAGCCGGGAGACCCAGTACTTC	CASSWSGSRETQYF
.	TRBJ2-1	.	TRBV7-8	TGTGCCAGCAGCTCCTATCGCCTGGGCTCCTACAATGAGCAGTTCTTC	CASSSYRLGSYNEQFF
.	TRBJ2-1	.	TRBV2	TGTGCCAGCAGTCCGGGTCTAGCCTACAATGAGCAGTTCTTC	CASSPGLAYNEQFF
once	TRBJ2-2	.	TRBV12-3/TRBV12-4	TGTGCCAGCAGTTTAGGCGCGCGAAGGACCGGGGAGCTGTTTTTT	CASSLGARRTGELFF
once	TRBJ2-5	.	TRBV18	TGTGCCAGCTCACCACAGGTCGGAGAGACCCAGTACTTC	CASSPQVGETQYF
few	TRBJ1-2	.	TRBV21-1	TGTGCCAGCAGGGACCCCGGCTATGGCTACACCTTC	CASRDPGYGYTF
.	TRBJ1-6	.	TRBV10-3	TGTGCCATCAGGTTTGGCACGGATCATAATTCACCCCTCCACTTT	CAIRFGTDHNSPLHF
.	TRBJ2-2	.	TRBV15	TGTGCCACCAGCAGGGAGAACACCGGGGAGCTGTTTTTT	CATSRENTGELFF
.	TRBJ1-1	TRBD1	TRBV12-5	TGTGCTAGTGGTTTGGTGGATTTCGGACAGGCCTATTGGGCTTTCTTT	CASGLVDFGQAYWAFF
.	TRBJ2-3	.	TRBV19	TGTGCCAGTAGTATAGGTCTAGCGGATACGCAGTATTTT	CASSIGLADTQYF
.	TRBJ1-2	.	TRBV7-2	TGTGCCAGCAGCTCGGGCTCAGGGTATTCTAATTCTGGCTACACCTTC	CASSSGSGYSNSGYTF
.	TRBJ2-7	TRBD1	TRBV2	TGTGCCAGCAGTGAGACAGGGGCATACGAGCAGTACTTC	CASSETGAYEQYF
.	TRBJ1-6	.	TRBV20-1	TGCAGTGCCGGGGACCAAACTACACCCCTCCACTTT	CSAGDQTTPLHF
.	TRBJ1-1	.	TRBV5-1	TGCGCCAGCAGCTCTATCGGGAACACTGAAGCTTTCTTT	CASSSIGNTEAFF
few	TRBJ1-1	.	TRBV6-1	TGTGCCAGCAGTGAGGCCTATTCGGTTGAAGCTTTCTTT	CASSEAYSVEAFF
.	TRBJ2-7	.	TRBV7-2	TGTGCCAGCAGCTTATCTCAGGGTTCCAACGAGCAGTACTTC	CASSLSQGSNEQYF
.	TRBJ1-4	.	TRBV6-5	TGTGCCAGCAGTTACGGTGGGCCTGATGAAAAACTGTTTTTT	CASSYGGPDEKLFF
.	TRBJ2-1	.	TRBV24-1	TGTGCCACCAGTGATTCCGACTCCTACAATGAGCAGTTCTTC	CATSDSDSYNEQFF